A single sample gave rise to the 19 T cell receptor beta chains below, sequenced in a study of cytotoxic CD8 clonotypes in ibrutinib-treated CLL. TCRdb keeps only in-frame clones here, not all; method: immunoSEQ multiplex PCR. The sample carries 150,000 to 200,000 clones, over 75% recorded once. Sequencing was performed on PBMCs, taken at disease progression, from a patient treated with ibrutinib. The receptors derive from a human donor with chronic lymphocytic leukemia.

This clone was counted once. The chain carries TRBV5-1 and TRBJ1-1; D unresolved. Trimming took 0 bases from V and 0 from J, leaving 12 bases between them. The germline CDR1 and CDR2 sequences are SGHRS and YFSETQ. CDR3 length: 16 amino acids. The CDR3 region is CASSLAPQLVNTEAFF. The CDR3 DNA is TGCGCCAGCAGCTTGGCCCCTCAGCTGGTGAACACTGAAGCTTTCTTT.

This clone was found once. J is TRBJ2-3 and V is TRBV9, with 12 bases that match TRBD1. Unmatched junction bases numbered 11, after V lost 4 bases and J lost 2 bases. CDR3 length equals 18 residues. Germline CDR1 is SGDLS and CDR2 is YYNGEE. The CDR3, as DNA: TGTGCCAGCAGCAGACCGGGACAGGGGGCGCGGTACACAGATACGCAGTATTTT. Encoded protein: CASSRPGQGARYTDTQYF.

The chain is built from TRBV25-1 and TRBJ2-7, with 10 bases that match TRBD1. Germline loops: CDR1 MGHDK, CDR2 SYGVNS. Trimming took 3 bases from V and 6 from J; bases not matched to a gene: 11. The CDR3 loop spans 16 amino acids. The CDR3 DNA reads TGTGCCAGCAGTGACCCCACCGGGACAGGGGTTCTCGAGCAGTACTTC. It encodes CASSDPTGTGVLEQYF.

This clone has a handful of counts. The J gene is TRBJ2-6, the V gene TRBV7-3; maybe TRBD2 (5 bases). Trimming removed 5 bases at V and 0 bases at J, with 17 bases between. CDR1 and CDR2 from the germline V gene are SGHTA and FQGTGA. CDR3 length: 18 amino acids. This chain's CDR3 is CASSRKREIDSGANVLTF. The CDR3 nucleotides read TGTGCCAGCAGCCGGAAGAGGGAGATTGACTCTGGGGCCAACGTCCTGACTTTC.

This clone was picked up one time. CDR3 residues: CASSYRQGPDTQYF. The CDR3 DNA reads as TGTGCCAGCAGCTACCGACAGGGCCCAGATACGCAGTATTTT. This chain links TRBV11-3 with TRBJ2-3, with TRBD1 matching 7 bases. V trimming: 4 bases; J trimming: 4 bases; junction bases outside the gene matches: 5. The CDR3 runs to 14 residues. Germline CDR1 SGHNT, CDR2 YENEEA. The complete variable domain, with remaining parts taken from reference TRBV11-3 and TRBJ2-3, reads EAGVVQSPRYKIIEKKQPVAFWCNPISGHNTLYWYLQNLGQGPELLIRYENEEAVDDSQLPKDRFSAERLKGVDSTLKIQPAELGDSAVYLCASSYRQGPDTQYFGPGTRLTVL.

The J gene is TRBJ1-4, the V gene TRBV5-1, with D unresolved. V was shortened by 0 bases and J by 0 bases, with 9 bases between the two germline ends. Germline lookup yields CDR1 SGHRS and CDR2 YFSETQ. This CDR3 is built from 16 residues. CDR3 DNA: TGCGCCAGCAGCTTGGGGCAGACTGCAACTAATGAAAAACTGTTTTTT. Translation gives CASSLGQTATNEKLFF. The entire variable domain, with the rest obtained from reference TRBV5-1 and TRBJ1-4, is as follows: KAGVTQTPRYLIKTRGQQVTLSCSPISGHRSVSWYQQTPGQGLQFLFEYFSETQRNKGNFPGRFSGRQFSNSRSEMNVSTLELGDSALYLCASSLGQTATNEKLFFGSGTQLSVL.

This clone was counted a few times. The CDR3 DNA sequence: TGTGCCAGCAGCCCGGGTCCTACCTACGAGCAGTACTTC. This codes for CASSPGPTYEQYF. The chain combines TRBV5-6 with TRBJ2-7, with no clear D. The CDR3 totals 13 residues. CDR1 is SGHDT, CDR2 YYEEEE, per germline. Between the trimmed V and J ends, which lost 4 bases and 2 bases, there was a span of 10 bases.

The chain joins TRBV5-1 to TRBJ2-2; 10 nucleotides line up with TRBD2. CDR1 SGHRS and CDR2 YFSETQ come from the germline V gene. Trimming cost V 2 bases and J 0 bases; bases outside gene matches: 1. This CDR3 comprises 16 residues. The CDR3: CASSLSGRANTGELFF. The CDR3, as DNA: TGCGCCAGCAGCTTAAGCGGGAGGGCGAACACCGGGGAGCTGTTTTTT.

The chain has TRBV20-1 and TRBJ2-7; weak D call: TRBD2 (5 bases). The CDR3 is 11 residues long. Deletions cut 3 bases from V and 4 bases from J, with 7 bases between. CDR1 and CDR2 (germline): DFQATT, SNEGSKA (reference sequence). CDR3 nucleotides: TGCAGTGCTAGGGAGGATTACGAGCAGTACTTC. Protein: CSAREDYEQYF.

This chain links TRBV7-9 with TRBJ2-3; no definite D call. The CDR3 totals 11 residues. CDR1 is SEHNR, CDR2 FQNEAQ, per germline (reference sequence). V dropped 5 bases and J dropped 6 bases, with 6 bases sitting between them. The CDR3 loop is CASSPPDTQYF. For the CDR3, the DNA is TGTGCCAGCAGCCCCCCCGATACGCAGTATTTT.

The chain couples TRBV28 to TRBJ2-1; possibly TRBD1 or TRBD2 for D (5 bases each). Germline CDR1 reads MDHEN; CDR2 reads SYDVKM. This CDR3 region has 20 residues. Between the trimmed V and J ends, which lost 1 base and 0 bases, there was a span of 22 bases. CDR3: CASSLFPRGPSGRSYNEQFF. CDR3 DNA sequence: TGTGCCAGCAGTTTATTCCCCCGGGGCCCAAGCGGCCGCTCCTACAATGAGCAGTTCTTC.

This chain links TRBV28 with TRBJ2-1; D might be TRBD1 (5 bases). Germline CDR1 MDHEN, CDR2 SYDVKM. The CDR3 is made up of 15 amino acids. V was cut by 3 bases and J by 2 bases, with 11 bases left in between. This chain's CDR3 is CASSLEQVTYNEQFF. CDR3 in DNA: TGTGCCAGCAGTTTGGAACAGGTGACCTACAATGAGCAGTTCTTC.

The rearrangement links TRBV28 to TRBJ1-1, with 9 bases that match TRBD1. The germline gives CDR1 MDHEN, CDR2 SYDVKM. This CDR3 contains 15 residues. The trim removed 5 bases at V and 7 bases at J, leaving 11 bases unmatched. CDR3 loop: CASSPGTGRRDEAFF. The CDR3 DNA is TGTGCCAGCAGTCCCGGGACAGGGCGACGAGATGAAGCTTTCTTT.

The CDR3 nucleotides read TGTGCCAGCAGTGGAACTAGTGGAGAGCAGTTCTTC. Amino acid sequence: CASSGTSGEQFF. The chain couples TRBV27 to TRBJ2-1; tentatively, D is TRBD2 (5 bases). There are 12 residues in the CDR3. The V end lost 5 bases, the J end lost 10 bases, and 12 bases lay between the germline ends. Germline-derived CDR1 and CDR2 are MNHEY and SMNVEV (reference sequence).

J is TRBJ1-2 and V is TRBV27, with TRBD1 matching over 7 bases. Germline CDR1 and CDR2: MNHEY and SMNVEV (reference sequence). This CDR3 comprises 13 residues. Unmatched junction bases numbered 9, after V lost 6 bases and J lost 8 bases. CDR3 DNA: TGTGCCAGCAGCGCCGACAGGGATAGGGGCTACACCTTC. Protein: CASSADRDRGYTF.

This clone was seen once. V and J are TRBV19 and TRBJ1-1, with TRBD1 matching 12 bases. The V gene end was trimmed by 7 bases and the J gene end by 4 bases; junction bases not matched to a gene: 7. Germline V gives CDR1 LNHDA, CDR2 SQIVND (reference sequence). This CDR3 spans 15 amino acids. CDR3 DNA: TGTGCCAGTAAGCCAGGGACAGGGGGCGGCACTGAAGCTTTCTTT. This sequence encodes CASKPGTGGGTEAFF. The whole variable domain, remainder taken from reference TRBV19 and TRBJ1-1, is DGGITQSPKYLFRKEGQNVTLSCEQNLNHDAMYWYRQDPGQGLRLIYYSQIVNDFQKGDIAEGYSVSREKKESFPLTVTSAQKNPTAFYLCASKPGTGGGTEAFFGQGTRLTVV.

This chain connects TRBV5-1 to TRBJ1-5, with 8 bases fitting TRBD1. V gave up 0 bases and J gave up 7 bases; unmatched junction bases: 6. CDR3 length: 15 amino acids. The germline V gene encodes CDR1 SGHRS and CDR2 YFSETQ. CDR3 in amino acids: CASSLGQGREQPQHF. The CDR3 DNA sequence: TGCGCCAGCAGCTTGGGACAGGGGCGGGAGCAGCCCCAGCATTTT.

The V and J genes are TRBV9 and TRBJ2-5; D is unresolved. The germline gives CDR1 SGDLS, CDR2 YYNGEE. CDR3 length: 14 residues. V was cut by 0 bases and J by 2 bases, with 8 bases left in between. The CDR3 loop is CASSVDPGQETQYF. The CDR3 DNA sequence: TGTGCCAGCAGCGTAGACCCAGGTCAAGAGACCCAGTACTTC.

In its sample, this clone was seen once. The chain employs TRBV6-5 and TRBJ2-2; 11 nucleotides line up with TRBD2. CDR1 and CDR2 from the germline V gene are MNHEY and SVGAGI. The CDR3 sequence is 15 residues long. V dropped 6 bases and J dropped 9; count of bases not matched to a gene: 9. CDR3 nucleotides: TGTGCCAGCAGGTCCGGGACTAGCGGAAACAGGGAGCTGTTTTTT. It codes for CASRSGTSGNRELFF.